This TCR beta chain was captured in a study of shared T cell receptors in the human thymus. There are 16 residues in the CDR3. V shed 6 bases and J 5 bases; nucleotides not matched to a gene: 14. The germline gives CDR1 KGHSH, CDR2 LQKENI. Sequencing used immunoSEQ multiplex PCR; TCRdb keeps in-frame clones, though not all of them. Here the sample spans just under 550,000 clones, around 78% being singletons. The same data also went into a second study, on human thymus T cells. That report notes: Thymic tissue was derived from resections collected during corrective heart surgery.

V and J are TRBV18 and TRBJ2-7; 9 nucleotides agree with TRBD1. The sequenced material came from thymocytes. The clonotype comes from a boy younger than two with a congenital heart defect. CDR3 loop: CASSPRRRTGEDEQYF. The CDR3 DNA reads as TGTGCCAGCTCCCCCCGCCGCCGGACAGGGGAGGACGAGCAGTACTTC.